Shown below are 20 T cell receptor beta chains from a single sample sequenced in a study of technical replicates of blood from a handful of donors. Assay: immunoSEQ multiplex PCR; the TCRdb copy retains only in-frame clones and omits some. The repertoire holds roughly 80,000 clones, with 96% as singletons. Sequenced input: T cells isolated from PBMCs. The receptors were gathered from a human donor in good health.

This clone has just one count. The V call is TRBV28, the J call TRBJ1-5; D might be TRBD1 (6 bases). There are 15 residues in the CDR3. CDR1 and CDR2 (germline): MDHEN, SYDVKM. Trimming took off 6 bases at V and 7 bases at J, with 19 bases between the two ends. CDR3 protein: CASRASGGRGQPQHF. CDR3 coding DNA: TGTGCCAGCAGGGCGAGCGGGGGGCGAGGGCAGCCCCAGCATTTT. The full variable domain, completed using reference TRBV28 and TRBJ1-5, is DVKVTQSSRYLVKRTGEKVFLECVQDMDHENMFWYRQDPGLGLRLIYFSYDVKMKEKGDIPEGYSVSREKKERFSLILESASTNQTSMYLCASRASGGRGQPQHFGDGTRLSIL.

V usage is TRBV28 and J usage is TRBJ2-1; a weak D match, TRBD1 (5 bases). Germline assignment: CDR1 MDHEN and CDR2 SYDVKM. Deletions cut 10 bases from V and 1 base from J, with 11 bases between. CDR3 length: 13 residues. Written as DNA, the CDR3 is TGTGCCATCCGGAGACAGTCCTACAATGAGCAGTTCTTC. Translation: CAIRRQSYNEQFF.

DNA for the CDR3: TGTGCCAGCAGTTACCAGGGGAGTTGGAACACTGAAGCTTTCTTT. Translation: CASSYQGSWNTEAFF. This chain uses TRBV6-5 with TRBJ1-1, with a tentative D call TRBD1 (6 bases). The CDR3 contains 15 residues. Germline V gives CDR1 MNHEY, CDR2 SVGAGI. Trimming shortened V by 2 bases and J by 1 base, and 11 bases separated the two germline ends.

The gene calls are TRBV7-9 and TRBJ1-4; perhaps TRBD1 as D (6 bases). The V and J ends lost 5 bases and 8 bases respectively, with 18 bases between them. From germline, CDR1 is SEHNR and CDR2 FQNEAQ (reference sequence). The CDR3 has 15 amino acids. DNA of the CDR3: TGTGCCAGCAGCCCCGGGCAGGGGACTAGCGAAAAACTGTTTTTT. This encodes CASSPGQGTSEKLFF.

This rearrangement joins TRBV5-6 to TRBJ1-6; D may be TRBD1 (6 bases). V was shortened by 3 bases and J by 3 bases, with 16 bases between the two germline ends. Germline CDR1 is SGHDT and CDR2 is YYEEEE. CDR3 size: 17 residues. The chain's CDR3 is CASSSWTEGLYNSPLHF. The CDR3 DNA sequence: TGTGCCAGCAGCTCATGGACAGAAGGGCTCTATAATTCACCCCTCCACTTT.

The chain recombines TRBV2 with TRBJ1-3; D is possibly TRBD1 (5 bases). The CDR3 is 15 residues long. Germline CDR1 reads SNHLY; CDR2 reads FYNNEI. Between the trimmed V and J ends, which lost 7 bases and 0 bases, there was a span of 13 bases. CDR3 sequence reads: CASNPDTLSGNTIYF. CDR3 coding DNA: TGTGCCAGCAACCCGGACACGCTCTCTGGAAACACCATATATTTT.

This CDR3 reads CASSFSGRGVGTDTQYF. The CDR3 coding sequence is TGTGCCAGCAGTTTTAGCGGGAGGGGTGTCGGCACAGATACGCAGTATTTT. The V gene is TRBV28, the J gene TRBJ2-3; 11 nucleotides align to TRBD2. V was clipped by 3 bases and J by 1 base; unmatched bases: 6. Per germline, CDR1 MDHEN and CDR2 SYDVKM. The CDR3 length is 17 residues.

CDR3: CASSLRSENQPQHF. CDR3 bases: TGTGCCAGCAGCCTGCGGTCCGAAAATCAGCCCCAGCATTTT. V usage is TRBV4-2 and J usage is TRBJ1-5; D is uncertain. The germline V gene has CDR1 LGHNA and CDR2 YNFKEQ. Trimming cost V 4 bases and J 4 bases, with 11 bases left between them. CDR3 size: 14 residues.

The V call is TRBV5-1, the J call TRBJ1-1; 7 bases are shared with TRBD1. Trimming took 7 bases from V and 5 from J; bases not matched to a gene: 11. The CDR3 contains 14 residues. CDR1 and CDR2 (germline): SGHRS, YFSETQ. The CDR3 bases are TGCGCCAGCCGCACTATCCCAGGGGGGACTGAAGCTTTCTTT. It encodes CASRTIPGGTEAFF.

The chain has TRBV7-9 and TRBJ2-3; 10 nucleotides agree with TRBD2. Germline V gene sequence: CDR1 SEHNR, CDR2 FQNEAQ (reference sequence). V was clipped by 8 bases and J by 1 base; unmatched bases: 9. This CDR3 has 16 amino acids. CDR3 amino acids: CASGTLAGGGTDTQYF. As DNA, the CDR3 is TGTGCCAGCGGGACCTTAGCGGGGGGCGGCACAGATACGCAGTATTTT.

This chain uses TRBV19 with TRBJ2-2, with TRBD2 as a possible D gene (5 bases). The V gene lost 3 bases and the J gene lost 0 bases, with 14 bases spanning the gap. The CDR3 has 17 residues. Germline CDR1 is LNHDA and CDR2 is SQIVND (reference sequence). CDR3 DNA sequence: TGTGCCAGTAGTATTTTTCGGGGTAGGGCGAACACCGGGGAGCTGTTTTTT. Translating gives CASSIFRGRANTGELFF.

The chain carries TRBV5-6 and TRBJ1-6, with D perhaps TRBD1 (6 bases). This CDR3 has 15 residues. Germline V CDR1 and CDR2: SGHDT, YYEEEE. V was cut by 2 bases and J by 6 bases, with 12 bases left in between. CDR3 nucleotide sequence: TGTGCCAGCAGCTTCCTGGACAGACCTAATTCACCCCTCCACTTT. Its protein is CASSFLDRPNSPLHF.

This chain joins TRBV5-4 and TRBJ2-5; TRBD1 matches at 9 bases. The CDR3 covers 14 residues. V shed 4 bases and J 5 bases; nucleotides not matched to a gene: 6. From germline, CDR1 is SGHNT and CDR2 YYREEE (reference sequence). CDR3 sequence: CASSGRDRDETQYF. The CDR3 DNA reads as TGTGCCAGCAGCGGCCGGGACAGGGACGAGACCCAGTACTTC.

This clone was found once. Here the CDR3 DNA reads TGTGCCAGCACCCCTCGGGGGGCTGGGATGAAGACCCAGTACTTC. This codes for CASTPRGAGMKTQYF. V gene TRBV28 combines with J gene TRBJ2-5; weak D call: TRBD2 (7 bases). Germline CDR1 MDHEN, CDR2 SYDVKM. V lost 7 bases and J 6 bases, leaving 21 bases between the germline ends. The CDR3 totals 15 residues.

In its sample, this clone was seen a few times. V gene TRBV29-1 combines with J gene TRBJ1-1; D is unresolved. The V and J ends lost 2 bases and 6 bases respectively, with 7 bases between them. Per germline, CDR1 SQVTM and CDR2 ANQGSEA. There are 11 residues in the CDR3. CDR3 DNA sequence: TGCAGCGTTGAATATTCTGCTGAAGCTTTCTTT. Its protein is CSVEYSAEAFF.

V usage is TRBV10-1 and J usage is TRBJ2-1; the D is unclear. The germline gives CDR1 WNHNN, CDR2 SYGVQD (reference sequence). Trimming took 4 bases from V and 6 from J, leaving 13 bases between them. This CDR3 has 14 residues. For the CDR3, the DNA is TGCGCCAGCAGTGTTCCTAGTCAGAGCAATGAGCAGTTCTTC. Encoded protein: CASSVPSQSNEQFF.

The chain uses TRBV5-5 and TRBJ2-7, with 7 bases fitting TRBD1. CDR1 SGHKS and CDR2 YYEKEE come from the germline V gene (reference sequence). The CDR3 length is 17 residues. J gave up 2 bases and V 1 base, and 12 bases lay outside the gene matches. CDR3 DNA: TGTGCCAGCAGCTTGTCAGTGACAGGGACGATGCCCTACGAGCAGTACTTC. Amino acid sequence: CASSLSVTGTMPYEQYF.

The chain employs TRBV6-1 and TRBJ2-7; the match to TRBD1 covers 8 bases. The CDR3 sequence is 15 residues long. V shed 4 bases, J shed 2 bases, and the junction held 7 bases outside the gene matches. Germline loops: CDR1 MNHNS, CDR2 SASEGT. Here the CDR3 DNA reads TGTGCCAGCAGTGCAAGACAGGGGCTAACCTACGAGCAGTACTTC. It translates to CASSARQGLTYEQYF.

The rearrangement links TRBV2 to TRBJ1-5; D is perhaps TRBD1 (5 bases). Per germline, CDR1 SNHLY and CDR2 FYNNEI. Trimming took off 4 bases at V and 6 bases at J, with 16 bases between the two ends. This CDR3 spans 15 amino acids. For the CDR3, the DNA is TGTGCCAGCAGTGGCGGGACCGCGGGTAGTCAGCCCCAGCATTTT. Amino acids: CASSGGTAGSQPQHF.

This clone was seen just once. The chain has TRBV11-2 and TRBJ1-2, with a weak D call TRBD1 (6 bases). CDR1 is SGHAT and CDR2 is FQNNGV in the germline V gene. Between the trimmed V and J ends, which lost 5 bases and 5 bases, there was a span of 18 bases. The CDR3 is 15 amino acids. CDR3 loop: CASSTTQGIDYGYTF. CDR3 coding DNA: TGTGCCAGCAGCACCACCCAGGGGATAGATTATGGCTACACCTTC. The full variable domain, its missing parts supplied by reference TRBV11-2 and TRBJ1-2, is EAGVAQSPRYKIIEKRQSVAFWCNPISGHATLYWYQQILGQGPKLLIQFQNNGVVDDSQLPKDRFSAERLKGVDSTLKIQPAKLEDSAVYLCASSTTQGIDYGYTFGSGTRLTVV.